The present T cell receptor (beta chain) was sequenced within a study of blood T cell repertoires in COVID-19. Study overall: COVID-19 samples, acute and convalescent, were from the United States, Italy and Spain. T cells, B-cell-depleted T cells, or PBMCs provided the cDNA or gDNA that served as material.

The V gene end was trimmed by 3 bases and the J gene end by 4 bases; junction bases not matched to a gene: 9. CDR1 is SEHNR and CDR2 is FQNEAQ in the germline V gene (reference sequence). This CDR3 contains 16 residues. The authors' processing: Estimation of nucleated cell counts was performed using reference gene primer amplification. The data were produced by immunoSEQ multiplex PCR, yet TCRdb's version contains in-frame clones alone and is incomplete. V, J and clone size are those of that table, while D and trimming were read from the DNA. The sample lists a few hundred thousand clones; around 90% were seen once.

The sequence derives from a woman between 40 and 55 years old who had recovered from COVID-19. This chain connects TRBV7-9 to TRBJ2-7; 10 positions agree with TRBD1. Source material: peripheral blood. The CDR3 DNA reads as TGTGCCAGCAGCTTTTCAGACAGGGGGCTTGGGTACGAGCAGTACTTC. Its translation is CASSFSDRGLGYEQYF.